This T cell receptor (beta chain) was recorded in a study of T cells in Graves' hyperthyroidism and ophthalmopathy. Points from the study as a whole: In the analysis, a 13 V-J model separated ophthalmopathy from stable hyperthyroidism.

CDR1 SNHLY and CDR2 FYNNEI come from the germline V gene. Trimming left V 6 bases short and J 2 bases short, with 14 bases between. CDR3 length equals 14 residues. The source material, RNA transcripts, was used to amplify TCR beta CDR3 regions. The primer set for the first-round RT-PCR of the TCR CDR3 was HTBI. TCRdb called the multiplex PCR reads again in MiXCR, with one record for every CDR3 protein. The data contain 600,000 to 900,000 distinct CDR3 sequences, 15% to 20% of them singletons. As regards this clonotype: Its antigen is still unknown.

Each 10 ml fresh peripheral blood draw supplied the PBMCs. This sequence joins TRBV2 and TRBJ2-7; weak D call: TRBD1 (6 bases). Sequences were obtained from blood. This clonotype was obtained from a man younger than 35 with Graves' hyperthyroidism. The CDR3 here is CASRRQATAYEQYF. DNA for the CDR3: TGTGCCAGCAGACGACAGGCGACCGCCTACGAGCAGTACTTC.